This T cell receptor beta chain came from a study of T cells after yellow fever vaccination. Study background: For low cell numbers, libraries were made with SMART-Seq v4 Ultra Low Input.

MiXCR, run by TCRdb on the 5' RACE reads, gives a single entry per CDR3 protein. The sample yields hundreds of thousands of distinct CDR3 sequences, 8.7% seen once. Overall study findings and caveats: Post-booster repertoires contained most primary-vaccination clones again (roughly 96% CD4, over 70% CD8).

With respect to this clonotype: Its antigen is not known.

This clonotype was obtained from a man aged 18-30 years who received the YFV17D yellow fever vaccine. This specimen consisted of CD4+ T cells sorted from PBMCs, obtained 5 days after the yellow fever booster vaccination.

The CDR3 nucleotides read TGTGCCAGCGAAGGAGAGACCCAGTACTTC. This gives the protein CASEGETQYF. The chain links TRBV7-9 to TRBJ2-5; D is unclear. V lost 8 bases and J 4 bases, leaving 5 bases between the germline ends. Germline V gene data show CDR1 as SEHNR and CDR2 as FQNEAQ (reference sequence). The CDR3 length is 10 residues.